These 7 T cell receptor beta chains were all obtained from the same sample, sequenced in a study of T cells in localized non-small cell lung cancer. Sequenced by immunoSEQ multiplex PCR; TCRdb stores in-frame clones only, minus some. The repertoire holds about 2,000 clones, about a sixth seen once, with over 20% in the top ten. The sequencing used lung tumor tissue, collected before any cancer treatment. These receptors were taken from a female donor older than 55 with stage I squamous cell lung carcinoma.

Relative to its sample, this clone is medium-sized. The V call is TRBV9, the J call TRBJ1-1; 7 bases line up with TRBD1. Per germline, CDR1 SGDLS and CDR2 YYNGEE. CDR3 size: 13 residues. Trimming took 5 bases from V and 5 from J; bases not matched to a gene: 6. The CDR3 region has the DNA TGTGCCAGCAGTGTGACAGGGAGTACTGAAGCTTTCTTT. Its protein product is CASSVTGSTEAFF.

This chain joins TRBV11-3 and TRBJ2-1; 9 bases are a match to TRBD2. The CDR3 sequence is 16 residues long. The germline V gene encodes CDR1 SGHNT and CDR2 YENEEA. V lost 8 bases and J lost 8; bases outside the gene matches: 16. In nucleotides, the CDR3 is TGTGCCAGCTCCTTTAGGATTAGCGGGGGTAGTGATGAGCAGTTCTTC. Its translation: CASSFRISGGSDEQFF.

The chain has TRBV29-1 and TRBJ2-3; D possibly uses TRBD1 or TRBD2 (6 bases each). This CDR3 has 13 amino acids. V dropped 8 bases and J dropped 1 base, with 13 bases sitting between them. CDR1 is SQVTM, CDR2 ANQGSEA, per germline. The CDR3 protein is CSTRRGGTDTQYF. Written as DNA, the CDR3 is TGCAGCACACGAAGGGGGGGCACAGATACGCAGTATTTT.

Only a few counts were recorded for this clone. This chain joins TRBV30 and TRBJ2-7; D might be TRBD1 (8 bases). The V and J ends lost 0 bases and 0 bases respectively, with 12 bases between them. Germline loops: CDR1 GTSNPN, CDR2 SVGIG (reference sequence). The CDR3 has 15 amino acids. The CDR3 DNA is TGTGCCTGGAGTGTACAGGGGGGGAGCTCCTACGAGCAGTACTTC. It encodes CAWSVQGGSSYEQYF.

The chain is built from TRBV28 and TRBJ2-7, with TRBD2 identical over 8 bases. CDR3 length: 16 residues. Trimming at V came to 2 bases and at J to 0 bases, leaving 6 bases not matched to a gene. CDR1 and CDR2 from the germline V gene are MDHEN and SYDVKM. CDR3 bases: TGTGCCAGCAGTTTAATCGGGAGGGCAATCTCCTACGAGCAGTACTTC. This translates into CASSLIGRAISYEQYF.

The chain has TRBV11-3 and TRBJ1-1; possible D gene TRBD1, 6 bases. The V gene lost 5 bases and the J gene lost 0 bases, with 13 bases spanning the gap. Germline-derived CDR1 and CDR2 are SGHNT and YENEEA. The CDR3 consists of 15 residues. The CDR3 DNA reads TGTGCCAGCAGCCAAAAAGCAGGGGTGAACACTGAAGCTTTCTTT. Encoded protein: CASSQKAGVNTEAFF.

This chain joins TRBV6-8 and TRBJ1-2, with TRBD1 as a possible D gene (6 bases). The CDR3 is made up of 14 amino acids. Trimming pared 6 bases from V and 3 bases from J, leaving 14 bases between. Germline CDR1 and CDR2: MNHGY and SAAAGT. The CDR3 loop reads CASRGLGQYYGYTF. CDR3 coding DNA: TGTGCCAGCAGGGGTCTCGGACAGTACTATGGCTACACCTTC.